The sequence of this T cell receptor (beta chain) was determined in a study of PD-L1 blockade in urothelial cancer. The CDR3 runs 15 residues. J lost 4 bases, V lost 3 bases, and 4 bases had no gene match. The germline V gene encodes CDR1 SNHLY and CDR2 FYNNEI. The assay was immunoSEQ multiplex PCR, and TCRdb's table has in-frame clones only and misses some. The sample records 90,000 to 120,000 clones, approximately 86% being singletons. The source was PBMCs, collected around atezolizumab (anti-PD-L1) treatment. The receptor was derived from a middle-aged man with urothelial cancer. The genes are TRBV2 and TRBJ2-2, with 8 nucleotides matching TRBD1. The CDR3 bases are TGTGCCAGCAGTGAGGACAGGGCCGGCACCGGGGAGCTGTTTTTT. Translated, it gives CASSEDRAGTGELFF.